This T cell receptor (beta chain) comes out of a study of beta chain features in type 1 diabetes. Across the study: Cell yields, age and gender were similar between patients and healthy donors.

A note on this clone: Its antigen is not known.

Over 95% purity was reached by all sorted populations. Every bit of the isolated RNA underwent reverse transcription, so sequencing read expressed TCRB transcripts. The assay was immunoSEQ multiplex PCR, and TCRdb's table has in-frame clones only and misses some. Of under 450,000 clones in the sample, approximately 13% were seen once. Notes on the study in general: For Type 1 diabetes patients, all four CD4+ subsets carried TCRB CDR3s that were moderately but significantly shorter. The naive, central memory and Treg TCRB repertoires looked more alike in patients than they did in healthy donors.

This clonotype was obtained from a man in his thirties or forties in good health. Sequenced: naive CD4+ T cells from blood.

CDR3 protein: CAWAAGTENNEQFF. The DNA of the CDR3 is TGTGCCTGGGCTGCCGGGACGGAGAACAATGAGCAGTTCTTC. V is TRBV30 and J is TRBJ2-1; D possibly matches TRBD1 or TRBD2 (5 bases each). V was shortened by 5 bases and J by 5 bases, with 16 bases between the two germline ends. The germline CDR1 and CDR2 sequences are GTSNPN and SVGIG (reference sequence). The CDR3 consists of 14 residues. Drawing the rest from reference TRBV30 and TRBJ2-1, the complete variable domain is SQTIHQWPATLVQPVGSPLSLECTVEGTSNPNLYWYRQAAGRGLQLLFYSVGIGQISSEVPQNLSASRPQDRQFILSSKKLLLSDSGFYLCAWAAGTENNEQFFGPGTRLTVL.